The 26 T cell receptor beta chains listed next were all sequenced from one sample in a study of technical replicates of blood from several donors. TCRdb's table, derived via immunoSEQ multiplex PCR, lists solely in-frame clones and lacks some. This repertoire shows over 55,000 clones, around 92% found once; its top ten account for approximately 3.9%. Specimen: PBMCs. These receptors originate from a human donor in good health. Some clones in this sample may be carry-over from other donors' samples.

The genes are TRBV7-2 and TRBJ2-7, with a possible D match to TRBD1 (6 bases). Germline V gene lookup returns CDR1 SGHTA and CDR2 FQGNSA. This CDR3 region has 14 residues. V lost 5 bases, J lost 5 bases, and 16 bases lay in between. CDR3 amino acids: CASSPRKQGNEQYF. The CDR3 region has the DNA TGTGCCAGCAGCCCAAGAAAACAGGGTAACGAGCAGTACTTC.

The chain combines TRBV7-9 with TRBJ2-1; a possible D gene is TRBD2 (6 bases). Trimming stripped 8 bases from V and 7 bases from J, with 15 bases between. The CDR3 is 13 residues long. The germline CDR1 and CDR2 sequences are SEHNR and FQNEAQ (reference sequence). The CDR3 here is CASSSLARNEQFF. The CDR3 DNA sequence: TGTGCCAGCTCTTCCCTAGCGAGGAATGAGCAGTTCTTC.

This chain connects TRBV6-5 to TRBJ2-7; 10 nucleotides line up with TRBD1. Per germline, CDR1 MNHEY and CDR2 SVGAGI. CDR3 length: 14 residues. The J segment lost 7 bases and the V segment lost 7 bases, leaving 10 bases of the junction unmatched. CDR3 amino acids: CASNRDRGFGEQYF. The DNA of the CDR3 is TGTGCCAGCAACCGGGACAGGGGTTTTGGAGAGCAGTACTTC.

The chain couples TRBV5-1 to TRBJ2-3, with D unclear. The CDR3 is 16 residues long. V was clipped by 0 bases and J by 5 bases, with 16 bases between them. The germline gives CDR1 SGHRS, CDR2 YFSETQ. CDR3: CASSLDTSPAGDTQYF. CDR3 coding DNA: TGCGCCAGCAGCTTGGATACCTCACCCGCAGGAGATACGCAGTATTTT.

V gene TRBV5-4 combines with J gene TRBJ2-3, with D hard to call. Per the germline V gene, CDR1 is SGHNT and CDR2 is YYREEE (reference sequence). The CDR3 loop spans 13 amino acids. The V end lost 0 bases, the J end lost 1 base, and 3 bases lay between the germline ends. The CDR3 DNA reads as TGTGCCAGCAGCTTGGTAGGCACAGATACGCAGTATTTT. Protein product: CASSLVGTDTQYF.

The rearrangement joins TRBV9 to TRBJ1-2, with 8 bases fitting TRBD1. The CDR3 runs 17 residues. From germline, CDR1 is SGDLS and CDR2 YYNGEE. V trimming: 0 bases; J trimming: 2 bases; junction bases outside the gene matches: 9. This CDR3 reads CASSVAGTGYKNYGYTF. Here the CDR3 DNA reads TGTGCCAGCAGCGTAGCAGGGACAGGATATAAGAACTATGGCTACACCTTC.

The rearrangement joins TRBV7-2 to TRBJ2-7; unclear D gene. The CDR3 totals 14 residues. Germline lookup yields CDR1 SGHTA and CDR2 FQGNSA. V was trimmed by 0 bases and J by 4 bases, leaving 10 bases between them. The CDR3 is CASSLARTNYEQYF. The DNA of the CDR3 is TGTGCCAGCAGCTTAGCCCGAACAAATTACGAGCAGTACTTC.

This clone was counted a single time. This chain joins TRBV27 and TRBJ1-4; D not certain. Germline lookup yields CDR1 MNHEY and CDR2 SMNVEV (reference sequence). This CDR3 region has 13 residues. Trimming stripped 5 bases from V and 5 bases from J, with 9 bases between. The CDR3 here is CASSRRENEKLFF. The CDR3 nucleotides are TGTGCCAGCAGTCGACGGGAAAATGAAAAACTGTTTTTT.

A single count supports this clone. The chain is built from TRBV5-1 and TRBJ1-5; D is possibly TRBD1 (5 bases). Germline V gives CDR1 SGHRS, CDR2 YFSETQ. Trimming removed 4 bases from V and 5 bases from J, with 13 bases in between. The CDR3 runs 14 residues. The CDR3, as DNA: TGCGCCAGCAGCCTGCTTGGAGGGGATCAGCCCCAGCATTTT. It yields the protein CASSLLGGDQPQHF.

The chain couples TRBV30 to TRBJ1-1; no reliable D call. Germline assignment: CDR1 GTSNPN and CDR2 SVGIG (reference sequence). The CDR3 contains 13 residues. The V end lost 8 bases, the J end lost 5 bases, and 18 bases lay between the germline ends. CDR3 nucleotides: TGTGCCACCTGGAGGCCCAGGAGGACTGAAGCTTTCTTT. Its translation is CATWRPRRTEAFF.

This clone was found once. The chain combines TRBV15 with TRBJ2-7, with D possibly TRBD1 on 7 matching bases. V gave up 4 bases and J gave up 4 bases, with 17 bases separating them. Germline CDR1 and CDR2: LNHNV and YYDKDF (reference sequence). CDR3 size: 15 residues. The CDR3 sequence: CATSMGQGGNYEQYF. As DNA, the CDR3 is TGTGCCACCAGCATGGGGCAGGGGGGAAATTACGAGCAGTACTTC. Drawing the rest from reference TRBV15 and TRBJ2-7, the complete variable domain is DAMVIQNPRYQVTQFGKPVTLSCSQTLNHNVMYWYQQKSSQAPKLLFHYYDKDFNNEADTPDNFQSRRPNTSFCFLDIRSPGLGDTAMYLCATSMGQGGNYEQYFGPGTRLTVT.

The CDR3 here is CASSLGANEKLFF. For the CDR3, the DNA is TGTGCCAGCAGCTTGGGGGCAAATGAAAAACTGTTTTTT. The rearrangement uses TRBV5-6 and TRBJ1-4, with D uncertain. Trimming pared 0 bases from V and 5 bases from J, leaving 5 bases between. The CDR3 length is 13 residues. In germline, CDR1 is SGHDT, CDR2 YYEEEE.

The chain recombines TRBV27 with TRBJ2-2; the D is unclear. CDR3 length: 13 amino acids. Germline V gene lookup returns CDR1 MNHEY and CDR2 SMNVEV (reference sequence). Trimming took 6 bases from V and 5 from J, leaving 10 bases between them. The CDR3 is CASSRVWTGELFF. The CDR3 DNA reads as TGTGCCAGCAGCCGAGTGTGGACCGGGGAGCTGTTTTTT.

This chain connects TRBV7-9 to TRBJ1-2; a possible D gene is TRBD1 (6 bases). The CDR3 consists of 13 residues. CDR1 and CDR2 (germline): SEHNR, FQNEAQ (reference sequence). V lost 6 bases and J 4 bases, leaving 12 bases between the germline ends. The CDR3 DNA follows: TGTGCCAGCAGATCCGGACAGCTCTATGGCTACACCTTC. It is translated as CASRSGQLYGYTF.

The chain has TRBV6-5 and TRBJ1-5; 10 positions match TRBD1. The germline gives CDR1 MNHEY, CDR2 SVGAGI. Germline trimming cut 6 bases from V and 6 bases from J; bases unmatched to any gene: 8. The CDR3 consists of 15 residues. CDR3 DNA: TGTGCCAGCAGCGAGGACAGGGGGATAGGTCAGCCCCAGCATTTT. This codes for CASSEDRGIGQPQHF.

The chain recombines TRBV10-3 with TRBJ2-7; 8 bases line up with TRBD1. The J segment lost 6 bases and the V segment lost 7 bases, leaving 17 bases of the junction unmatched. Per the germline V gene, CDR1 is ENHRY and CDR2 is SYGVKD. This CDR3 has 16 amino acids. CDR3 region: CAIKGSGQGAMIEQYF. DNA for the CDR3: TGTGCCATCAAGGGTTCGGGGCAGGGGGCTATGATCGAGCAGTACTTC.

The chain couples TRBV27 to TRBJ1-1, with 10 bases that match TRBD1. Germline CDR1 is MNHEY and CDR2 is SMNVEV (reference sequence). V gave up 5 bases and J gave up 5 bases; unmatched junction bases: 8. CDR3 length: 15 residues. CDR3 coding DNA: TGTGCCAGCAGTGTACCGGGACAGGGGAGGACTGAAGCTTTCTTT. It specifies CASSVPGQGRTEAFF.

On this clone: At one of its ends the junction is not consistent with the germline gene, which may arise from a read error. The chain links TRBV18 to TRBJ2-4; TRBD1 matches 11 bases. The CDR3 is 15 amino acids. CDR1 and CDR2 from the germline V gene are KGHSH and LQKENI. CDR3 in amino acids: CASSLGQGAVDIQYF. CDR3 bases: TGTGCTAGCTCACTAGGACAGGGGGCGGTTGACATTCAGTACTTC.

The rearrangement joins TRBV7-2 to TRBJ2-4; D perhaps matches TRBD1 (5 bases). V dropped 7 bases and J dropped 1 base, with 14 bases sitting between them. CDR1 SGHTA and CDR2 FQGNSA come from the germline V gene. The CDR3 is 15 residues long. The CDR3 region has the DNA TGTGCCAGCACCCCAGGGATAGGGGCCAAAAACATTCAGTACTTC. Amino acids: CASTPGIGAKNIQYF.

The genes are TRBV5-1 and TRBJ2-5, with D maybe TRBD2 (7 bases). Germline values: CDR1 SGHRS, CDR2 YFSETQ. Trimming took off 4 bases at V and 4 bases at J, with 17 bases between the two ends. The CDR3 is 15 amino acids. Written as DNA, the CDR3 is TGCGCCAGCAGCCCGGCGGGGGCCGAAGGAGAGACCCAGTACTTC. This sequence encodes CASSPAGAEGETQYF.

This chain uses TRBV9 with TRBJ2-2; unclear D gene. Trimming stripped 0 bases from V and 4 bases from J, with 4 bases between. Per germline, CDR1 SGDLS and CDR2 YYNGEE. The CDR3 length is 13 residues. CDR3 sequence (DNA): TGTGCCAGCAGCGTAGTTAGCACCGGGGAGCTGTTTTTT. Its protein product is CASSVVSTGELFF. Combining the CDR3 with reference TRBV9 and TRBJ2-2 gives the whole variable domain DSGVTQTPKHLITATGQRVTLRCSPRSGDLSVYWYQQSLDQGLQFLIQYYNGEERAKGNILERFSAQQFPDLHSELNLSSLELGDSALYFCASSVVSTGELFFGEGSRLTVL.

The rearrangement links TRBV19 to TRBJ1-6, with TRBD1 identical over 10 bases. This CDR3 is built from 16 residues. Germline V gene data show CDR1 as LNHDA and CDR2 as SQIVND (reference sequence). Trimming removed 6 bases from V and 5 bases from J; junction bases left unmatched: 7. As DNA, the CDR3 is TGTGCCAGTAGGGGGACAGGGGAGAATAATAATTCACCCCTCCACTTT. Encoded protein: CASRGTGENNNSPLHF.

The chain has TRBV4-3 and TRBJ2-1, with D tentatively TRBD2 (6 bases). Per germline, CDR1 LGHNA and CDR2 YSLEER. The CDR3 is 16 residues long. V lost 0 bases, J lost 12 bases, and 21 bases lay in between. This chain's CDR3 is CASSQESLAASVGQFF. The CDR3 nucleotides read TGCGCCAGCAGCCAAGAGTCTTTAGCGGCGTCGGTCGGGCAGTTCTTC.

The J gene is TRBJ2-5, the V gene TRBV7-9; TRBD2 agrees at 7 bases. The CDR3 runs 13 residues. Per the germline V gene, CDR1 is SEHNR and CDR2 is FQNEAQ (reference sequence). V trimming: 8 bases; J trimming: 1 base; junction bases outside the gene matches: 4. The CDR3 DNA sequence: TGTGCCAGCGGGGGGGACGCCCAAGAGACCCAGTACTTC. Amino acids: CASGGDAQETQYF.

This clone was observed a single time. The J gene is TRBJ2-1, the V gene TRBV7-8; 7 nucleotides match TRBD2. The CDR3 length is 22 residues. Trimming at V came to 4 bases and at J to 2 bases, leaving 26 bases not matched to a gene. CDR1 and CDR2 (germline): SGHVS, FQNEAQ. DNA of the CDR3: TGTGCCAGCAGCTCGCGGGTTGGCGGGGGAGAGCCGATTATCAGTCCCTACAATGAGCAGTTCTTC. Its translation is CASSSRVGGGEPIISPYNEQFF.

CDR3 DNA sequence: TGTGCCAGCAGCGAGGGACAACGGAACACTGAAGCTTTCTTT. It yields the protein CASSEGQRNTEAFF. The V call is TRBV5-4, the J call TRBJ1-1; tentatively, D is TRBD1 (6 bases). The germline V gene has CDR1 SGHNT and CDR2 YYREEE (reference sequence). Trimming removed 4 bases at V and 1 base at J, with 11 bases between. This CDR3 contains 14 residues.